The 25 T cell receptor beta chains below all came from one sample that was sequenced in a study of shared clonotypes between healthy human individuals. TCRdb's table, derived via immunoSEQ multiplex PCR, lists solely in-frame clones and lacks some. The sample records under 2.5 million clones, 92% being singletons. The specimen sequenced was naive CD4+ T cells from PBMCs. The subset was: CD45RA+ positively selected. These receptors originate from a young man in good health. Some clones in this sample may be carry-over from other donors' samples.

The chain links TRBV7-7 to TRBJ2-7; D perhaps matches TRBD1 (5 bases). Deletions cut 1 base from V and 6 bases from J, with 10 bases between. In germline, CDR1 is SSHAT, CDR2 FNYEAQ (reference sequence). The CDR3 is made up of 13 amino acids. Here the CDR3 reads CASSLEGQGEQYF. The CDR3 DNA is TGTGCCAGCAGCTTAGAGGGGCAGGGCGAGCAGTACTTC. The complete variable domain, with remaining parts taken from reference TRBV7-7 and TRBJ2-7, reads GAGVSQSPRYKVTKRGQDVTLRCDPISSHATLYWYQQALGQGPEFLTYFNYEAQPDKSGLPSDRFSAERPEGSISTLTIQRTEQRDSAMYRCASSLEGQGEQYFGPGTRLTVT.

V is TRBV5-1 and J is TRBJ1-4; the D is unclear. Germline loops: CDR1 SGHRS, CDR2 YFSETQ. Trimming cost V 1 base and J 0 bases, with 10 bases left between them. This CDR3 is built from 16 residues. The CDR3 spells CASSLNSLATNEKLFF. CDR3 in DNA: TGCGCCAGCAGCTTGAATAGCCTTGCAACTAATGAAAAACTGTTTTTT.

J is TRBJ2-5 and V is TRBV27; D not certain. CDR1 is MNHEY and CDR2 is SMNVEV in the germline V gene (reference sequence). Between the trimmed V and J ends, which lost 3 bases and 5 bases, there was a span of 13 bases. CDR3 length equals 14 residues. The CDR3 nucleotides read TGTGCCAGCAGTTTCCAGTATAGCTCGGAGACCCAGTACTTC. This gives the protein CASSFQYSSETQYF.

The chain joins TRBV28 to TRBJ2-5; D unclear. Trimming took 3 bases from V and 5 from J, leaving 10 bases between them. CDR3 length equals 13 residues. The germline V gene has CDR1 MDHEN and CDR2 SYDVKM. CDR3 DNA sequence: TGTGCCAGCAGTTTCGCGCGACTGGAGACCCAGTACTTC. Translating it yields CASSFARLETQYF.

CDR3 residues: CASSYVVQNYEQYF. The CDR3 bases are TGTGCCAGCAGTTACGTGGTCCAGAACTACGAGCAGTACTTC. The V call is TRBV6-6, the J call TRBJ2-7, with no clear D. V was trimmed by 2 bases and J by 3 bases, leaving 11 bases between them. The germline V gene encodes CDR1 MNHNY and CDR2 SVGAGI (reference sequence). The length of the CDR3 is 14 residues.

The sample holds a few counts of this clone. The gene calls are TRBV19 and TRBJ1-1; TRBD1 is a possible D gene (6 bases). Trimming took 7 bases from V and 2 from J, leaving 20 bases between them. CDR3 length: 16 amino acids. Germline loops: CDR1 LNHDA, CDR2 SQIVND (reference sequence). The CDR3: CASKGGQNNYNTEAFF. DNA of the CDR3: TGTGCCAGTAAAGGGGGTCAGAATAATTATAACACTGAAGCTTTCTTT.

This CDR3 reads CAWSSGIGAFF. The CDR3 nucleotides are TGTGCCTGGAGTTCGGGGATTGGGGCTTTCTTT. The gene calls are TRBV30 and TRBJ1-1, with D unclear. The V end was cut by 2 bases, the J end by 11 bases, with 12 bases between. CDR3 length: 11 residues. Looked up from germline, CDR1 is GTSNPN and CDR2 is SVGIG (reference sequence).

Points on this clone: A junction end diverges from the germline sequence, so it may reflect a read error. This chain joins TRBV5-4 and TRBJ2-7; a possible D gene is TRBD2 (6 bases). The CDR3 is made up of 14 amino acids. The germline V gene encodes CDR1 SGHNT and CDR2 YYREEE (reference sequence). CDR3 loop: CASTLGGSSYEQYF. The CDR3 DNA follows: TGTGCCAGCACCTTGGGGGGAAGCTCCTACGAGCAGTACTTC.

On this clone itself: Other DNA variants within this sample encode the same CDR3. The V call is TRBV25-1, the J call TRBJ1-2; 9 bases map to TRBD1. After removal of 6 bases from V and 2 bases from J, the junction contained 1 base not matched to a gene. Germline-derived CDR1 and CDR2 are MGHDK and SYGVNS. The CDR3 totals 13 residues. In nucleotides, the CDR3 is TGTGCCAGCAGCGGGACAGGGAACTATGGCTACACCTTC. Translated: CASSGTGNYGYTF.

The rearrangement links TRBV7-6 to TRBJ2-1, with a weak D call TRBD1 (5 bases). The CDR3 has 15 amino acids. CDR1 and CDR2 (germline): SGHVS, FNYEAQ. Trimming took 1 base from V and 6 from J, leaving 13 bases between them. The CDR3 bases are TGTGCCAGCAGCTTAGGGGGCCACTGGGCCAATGAGCAGTTCTTC. Encoded protein: CASSLGGHWANEQFF.

A word on this clone: Other DNA sequences of this sample code for an identical CDR3. The chain carries TRBV9 and TRBJ2-7; 7 bases line up with TRBD2. The germline CDR1 and CDR2 sequences are SGDLS and YYNGEE. The CDR3 runs 15 residues. J was trimmed by 0 bases and V by 0 bases; bases with no gene match: 3. CDR3 protein: CASSVDGGSSYEQYF. The DNA of the CDR3 is TGTGCCAGCAGCGTAGACGGCGGGAGCTCCTACGAGCAGTACTTC.

The gene calls are TRBV29-1 and TRBJ1-2, with D possibly matching TRBD1 (6 bases). The CDR3 has 15 amino acids. V lost 4 bases and J 5 bases, leaving 20 bases between the germline ends. Germline-derived CDR1 and CDR2 are SQVTM and ANQGSEA. DNA for the CDR3: TGCAGCGTTGCCGGCGGGGGCGAAGGGTGGTATGGCTACACCTTC. Its translation: CSVAGGGEGWYGYTF.

The CDR3 loop is CASSTTTFGGNTIYF. The CDR3 DNA follows: TGTGCCAGCAGTACGACGACCTTCGGGGGAAACACCATATATTTT. The chain uses TRBV28 and TRBJ1-3, with no clear D. Germline-derived CDR1 and CDR2 are MDHEN and SYDVKM. The CDR3 consists of 15 residues. Trimming shortened V by 5 bases and J by 4 bases, and 15 bases separated the two germline ends.

This clone has just a few counts. This sequence joins TRBV19 and TRBJ1-2; the D gene is possibly TRBD1 (5 bases). CDR3 length: 12 amino acids. Deletions cut 4 bases from V and 5 bases from J, with 8 bases between. CDR1 is LNHDA, CDR2 SQIVND, per germline (reference sequence). CDR3 bases: TGTGCCAGTAGTAGACAGCGATATGGCTACACCTTC. Protein: CASSRQRYGYTF. The whole variable domain, remainder taken from reference TRBV19 and TRBJ1-2, is DGGITQSPKYLFRKEGQNVTLSCEQNLNHDAMYWYRQDPGQGLRLIYYSQIVNDFQKGDIAEGYSVSREKKESFPLTVTSAQKNPTAFYLCASSRQRYGYTFGSGTRLTVV.

The genes are TRBV7-8 and TRBJ2-2; no reliable D call. This CDR3 has 13 amino acids. The germline V and J ends were trimmed by 5 bases and 3 bases, with 7 bases remaining between them. Germline V lookup: CDR1 SGHVS, CDR2 FQNEAQ. CDR3 sequence reads: CASSPTYTGELFF. CDR3 bases: TGTGCCAGCAGCCCTACCTACACCGGGGAGCTGTTTTTT.

The rearrangement joins TRBV28 to TRBJ1-1, with TRBD1 as a possible D gene (5 bases). The germline gives CDR1 MDHEN, CDR2 SYDVKM. The CDR3 runs to 17 residues. V was cut by 2 bases and J by 1 base, with 17 bases left in between. In DNA, the CDR3 is TGTGCCAGCAGTTTAGTGTCAGGGTTTTGGGGGAACACTGAAGCTTTCTTT. Protein: CASSLVSGFWGNTEAFF. The full variable domain, rest sourced from reference TRBV28 and TRBJ1-1, is DVKVTQSSRYLVKRTGEKVFLECVQDMDHENMFWYRQDPGLGLRLIYFSYDVKMKEKGDIPEGYSVSREKKERFSLILESASTNQTSMYLCASSLVSGFWGNTEAFFGQGTRLTVV.

The chain joins TRBV4-1 to TRBJ2-1; 12 positions match TRBD2. Germline V lookup: CDR1 MGHRA, CDR2 YSYEKL. V was pared by 3 bases and J by 8 bases, with 8 bases of the junction left unmatched. The length of the CDR3 is 16 residues. CDR3 in DNA: TGCGCCAGCAGCCAGAGTCTAGCGGGAGGGCCCCATGAGCAGTTCTTC. Its translation is CASSQSLAGGPHEQFF.

The count of this clone is one. This chain connects TRBV6-5 to TRBJ2-7; 7 bases match TRBD2. V was pared by 7 bases and J by 7 bases, with 13 bases of the junction left unmatched. CDR1 and CDR2 from the germline V gene are MNHEY and SVGAGI. The CDR3 totals 14 residues. CDR3 bases: TGTGCCAGCATATCTAGCGGCTCCACTGGGGAGCAGTACTTC. It translates to CASISSGSTGEQYF.

Regarding this clone: Other DNA variants within this sample encode the same CDR3. This rearrangement joins TRBV5-1 to TRBJ2-5, with D unresolved. Germline loops: CDR1 SGHRS, CDR2 YFSETQ. This CDR3 is built from 14 residues. Trimming shortened V by 0 bases and J by 5 bases, and 11 bases separated the two germline ends. The CDR3 spells CASSLGRAWETQYF. CDR3 DNA sequence: TGCGCCAGCAGCTTGGGTCGGGCGTGGGAGACCCAGTACTTC.

The chain employs TRBV28 and TRBJ2-1; TRBD1 matches 7 bases. This CDR3 spans 21 amino acids. CDR1 is MDHEN and CDR2 is SYDVKM in the germline V gene. V lost 4 bases to trimming and J lost 5 bases; unmatched junction nucleotides: 26. CDR3 protein: CASSSPHRGSKWGGINNEQFF. As DNA, the CDR3 is TGTGCCAGCAGTTCCCCCCACAGGGGATCGAAGTGGGGTGGGATAAACAATGAGCAGTTCTTC.

This clone showed up just once. The CDR3 loop is CASSRDTFYEQYF. CDR3 coding DNA: TGTGCCAGCAGCCGGGACACCTTTTACGAGCAGTACTTC. The chain is built from TRBV6-1 and TRBJ2-7; the D gene is possibly TRBD1 (6 bases). Germline loops: CDR1 MNHNS, CDR2 SASEGT. The CDR3 spans 13 residues. Trimming removed 6 bases at V and 4 bases at J, with 13 bases between.

This clone showed up just once. CDR3 nucleotide sequence: TGTGCCAGCACTGGGAGGTCTTACGAGCAGTACTTC. Translated: CASTGRSYEQYF. The V and J genes are TRBV6-5 and TRBJ2-7, with D maybe TRBD2 (6 bases). The germline V gene encodes CDR1 MNHEY and CDR2 SVGAGI. This CDR3 comprises 12 residues. V dropped 7 bases and J dropped 4 bases, with 11 bases sitting between them.

In nucleotides, the CDR3 is TGTGCCAGCAGGGGACAGGGGATATCGAACACTGAAGCTTTCTTT. Protein product: CASRGQGISNTEAFF. The V call is TRBV2, the J call TRBJ1-1; the match to TRBD1 covers 10 bases. The CDR3 is made up of 15 amino acids. Germline V gene sequence: CDR1 SNHLY, CDR2 FYNNEI. The ends lost 6 bases at V and 1 base at J; junction bases unmatched: 5.

This chain links TRBV2 with TRBJ1-4; 8 bases align to TRBD1. The germline V gene has CDR1 SNHLY and CDR2 FYNNEI. The ends lost 7 bases at V and 7 bases at J; junction bases unmatched: 5. The CDR3 runs 13 residues. The CDR3 loop is CASIQGVSEKLFF. CDR3 DNA sequence: TGTGCCAGCATACAGGGGGTGTCTGAAAAACTGTTTTTT.

This sequence joins TRBV4-1 and TRBJ2-5; no reliable D call. Trimming shortened V by 1 base and J by 1 base, and 13 bases separated the two germline ends. The CDR3 has 16 residues. CDR1 is MGHRA and CDR2 is YSYEKL in the germline V gene. The DNA for the CDR3 is TGCGCCAGCAGCCAAGGAGGTGTCCGCGTCCAAGAGACCCAGTACTTC. Its protein product is CASSQGGVRVQETQYF.